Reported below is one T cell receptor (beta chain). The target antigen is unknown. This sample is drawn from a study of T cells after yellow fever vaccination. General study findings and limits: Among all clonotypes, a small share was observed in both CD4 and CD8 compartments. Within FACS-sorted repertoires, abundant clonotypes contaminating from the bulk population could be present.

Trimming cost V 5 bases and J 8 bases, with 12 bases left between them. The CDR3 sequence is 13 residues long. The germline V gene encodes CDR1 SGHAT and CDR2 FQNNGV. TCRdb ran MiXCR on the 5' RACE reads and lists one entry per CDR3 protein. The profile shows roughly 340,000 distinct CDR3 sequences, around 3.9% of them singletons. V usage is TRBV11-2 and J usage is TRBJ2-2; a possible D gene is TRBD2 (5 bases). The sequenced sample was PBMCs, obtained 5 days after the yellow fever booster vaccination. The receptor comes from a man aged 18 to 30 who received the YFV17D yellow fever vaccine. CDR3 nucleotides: TGTGCCAGCAGCCCTGGGCGGAGGGGGGAGCTGTTTTTT. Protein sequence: CASSPGRRGELFF.